This T cell receptor beta chain was identified during a study of blood T cell repertoires in COVID-19. Study details: From the United States, Italy and Spain came samples of acute and convalescent COVID-19. PBMCs, B-cell-depleted T cells, or T cells provided the cDNA or gDNA that made up the material.

This study enrolled people aged 18 to 89 from approximately 24 US geographic areas. Exposed enrollees had met someone with a PCR-confirmed or clinician-diagnosed COVID-19 case at some point within the 2 weeks before study entry. Measured with immunoSEQ multiplex PCR; TCRdb has only the in-frame clones, and not every one. The sample carries some 270,000 clones, over 80% recorded once. From germline, CDR1 is SGHAT and CDR2 FQNNGV. Trimming removed 4 bases from V and 8 bases from J; junction bases left unmatched: 10. The CDR3 has 14 residues. The sample was PBMCs or T cells enriched from blood (not recorded which). This chain connects TRBV11-2 to TRBJ1-1; TRBD1 aligns across 7 bases. This clonotype was sampled from a middle-aged woman who had been exposed to COVID-19. CDR3 loop: CASSSWTGLGEAFF. CDR3 in DNA: TGTGCCAGCAGCTCTTGGACAGGCCTCGGGGAAGCTTTCTTT.